Following are 15 T cell receptor beta chains from one sample sequenced in a study of T cell responses to AZD1222 COVID-19 vaccine. Here immunoSEQ multiplex PCR was the method, and the copy in TCRdb shows in-frame clones only, minus some. Here the sample spans some 170,000 clones, 85% to 90% being singletons. Sequences were derived from peripheral blood, sampled on day 0 of AZD1222 vaccination. The receptor set was obtained from an adult in good health.

The chain joins TRBV28 to TRBJ2-1; possibly TRBD2 for D (5 bases). This CDR3 region has 16 residues. From germline, CDR1 is MDHEN and CDR2 SYDVKM. Trimming removed 4 bases from V and 4 bases from J, with 17 bases in between. In DNA, the CDR3 is TGTGCCAGCAGTTCCGGCGGGCTCCGGGGATACAATGAGCAGTTCTTC. Its protein product is CASSSGGLRGYNEQFF.

The rearrangement joins TRBV6-1 to TRBJ1-2; TRBD1 aligns across 10 bases. The CDR3 covers 17 residues. Unmatched junction bases numbered 12, after V lost 4 bases and J lost 4 bases. Looked up from germline, CDR1 is MNHNS and CDR2 is SASEGT. Written as DNA, the CDR3 is TGTGCCAGCAGTGGGAGACAGGGGGCGCGACGGGTCTATGGCTACACCTTC. Its translation: CASSGRQGARRVYGYTF.

CDR3 DNA: TGTGCCATGCCCCGACGGCTAGCGGAAGCCAAAAACATTCAGTACTTC. As protein: CAMPRRLAEAKNIQYF. The chain carries TRBV2 and TRBJ2-4; TRBD2 aligns across 7 bases. Germline trimming cut 10 bases from V and 0 bases from J; bases unmatched to any gene: 12. CDR1 is SNHLY and CDR2 is FYNNEI in the germline V gene. This CDR3 comprises 16 residues.

The rearrangement joins TRBV6-1 to TRBJ1-2; unclear D gene. Deletions cut 1 base from V and 1 base from J, with 4 bases between. There are 13 residues in the CDR3. Germline values: CDR1 MNHNS, CDR2 SASEGT. The CDR3 DNA is TGTGCCAGCAGTGAAGGGGTTAACTATGGCTACACCTTC. This encodes CASSEGVNYGYTF.

The chain links TRBV4-2 to TRBJ2-1; 12 positions match TRBD2. Germline-derived CDR1 and CDR2 are LGHNA and YNFKEQ. The CDR3 runs to 15 residues. V dropped 2 bases and J dropped 7; count of bases not matched to a gene: 3. Written as DNA, the CDR3 is TGTGCCAGCAGCCAATCGGGGACTAGCGGGAATGAGCAGTTCTTC. This gives the protein CASSQSGTSGNEQFF.

In the case of this clone: Other nucleotide sequences in the sample specify the same CDR3. This chain links TRBV19 with TRBJ1-5; no clear D. The CDR3 consists of 13 residues. Trimming removed 1 base at V and 4 bases at J, with 5 bases between. The germline V gene encodes CDR1 LNHDA and CDR2 SQIVND (reference sequence). The CDR3, as DNA: TGTGCCAGTAGTATAGCGGAGAATCAGCCCCAGCATTTT. As protein: CASSIAENQPQHF.

V is TRBV9 and J is TRBJ2-7, with TRBD1 identical over 10 bases. Germline V gene data show CDR1 as SGDLS and CDR2 as YYNGEE. This CDR3 is built from 18 residues. J gave up 2 bases and V 3 bases, and 14 bases lay outside the gene matches. This CDR3 is CASSETGTGVPQTYEQYV. DNA for the CDR3: TGTGCCAGCAGCGAAACCGGGACAGGGGTGCCGCAAACCTACGAGCAGTACGTC.

This sequence joins TRBV12-3 or TRBV12-4 and TRBJ2-1; D gene uncertain. Trimming left V 6 bases short and J 5 bases short, with 8 bases between. This CDR3 region has 12 residues. In DNA form, the CDR3 reads TGTGCCAGCAGCCTCCTTAACAATGAGCAGTTCTTC. Protein sequence: CASSLLNNEQFF.

The chain links TRBV27 to TRBJ2-1; TRBD2 matches at 7 bases. The ends lost 5 bases at V and 7 bases at J; junction bases unmatched: 2. CDR1 MNHEY and CDR2 SMNVEV come from the germline V gene (reference sequence). The CDR3 is 12 residues long. The CDR3 region is CASSRLANEQFF. CDR3 nucleotide sequence: TGTGCCAGCAGTCGACTAGCTAATGAGCAGTTCTTC.

The gene calls are TRBV3-1 (or the pseudogene TRBV3-2) and TRBJ1-1; 10 bases are shared with TRBD1. V was pared by 6 bases and J by 6 bases, with 4 bases of the junction left unmatched. Germline V gene data show CDR1 as LGHDT and CDR2 as YNNKEL (reference sequence). The CDR3 spans 13 residues. The CDR3 bases are TGTGCCAGCAGAAGACAGGGGGCCCCTGAAGCTTTCTTT. Residues: CASRRQGAPEAFF.

The CDR3 sequence: CATSASGESQPQHF. DNA for the CDR3: TGTGCCACCAGCGCCTCAGGGGAAAGTCAGCCCCAGCATTTT. The V gene is TRBV15, the J gene TRBJ1-5; D may be TRBD1 (6 bases). Trimming took off 5 bases at V and 6 bases at J, with 14 bases between the two ends. The CDR3 runs to 14 residues. Per germline, CDR1 LNHNV and CDR2 YYDKDF (reference sequence).

As to this clone: The same CDR3 is also encoded by other DNA sequences in this sample. CDR3 protein: CASSILNTEAFF. In nucleotides, the CDR3 is TGTGCCAGTAGTATTTTGAACACTGAAGCTTTCTTT. This rearrangement joins TRBV19 to TRBJ1-1; the D is unclear. The V end lost 3 bases, the J end lost 0 bases, and 2 bases lay between the germline ends. The CDR3 has 12 amino acids. The V gene's germline CDR1 is LNHDA and CDR2 SQIVND (reference sequence).

V is TRBV3-1 (or the pseudogene TRBV3-2) and J is TRBJ2-7; 7 bases align to TRBD1. The germline gives CDR1 LGHDT, CDR2 YNNKEL (reference sequence). This CDR3 spans 14 amino acids. V lost 4 bases to trimming and J lost 6 bases; unmatched junction nucleotides: 9. In DNA, the CDR3 is TGTGCCAGCAGCCCGAGCGGCAGGGGGACCGAGCAGTACTTC. Translated: CASSPSGRGTEQYF.

The chain links TRBV10-3 to TRBJ2-1, with 8 bases that match TRBD1. The CDR3 consists of 16 residues. V dropped 8 bases and J dropped 5; count of bases not matched to a gene: 14. In germline, CDR1 is ENHRY, CDR2 SYGVKD. In DNA form, the CDR3 reads TGTGCCATCGGACCCCGGACAGGGAGTACCAACAATGAGCAGTTCTTC. Protein product: CAIGPRTGSTNNEQFF.

V is TRBV6-2 or TRBV6-3 and J is TRBJ1-5, with 9 bases aligning to TRBD1. After removal of 4 bases from V and 6 bases from J, the junction contained 7 bases not matched to a gene. Germline V gene data show CDR1 as MNHEY and CDR2 as SVGEGT. The CDR3 runs 15 residues. CDR3 amino acids: CASSSPGQGSQPQHF. The CDR3 DNA reads TGTGCCAGCAGTTCACCGGGACAGGGAAGTCAGCCCCAGCATTTT.